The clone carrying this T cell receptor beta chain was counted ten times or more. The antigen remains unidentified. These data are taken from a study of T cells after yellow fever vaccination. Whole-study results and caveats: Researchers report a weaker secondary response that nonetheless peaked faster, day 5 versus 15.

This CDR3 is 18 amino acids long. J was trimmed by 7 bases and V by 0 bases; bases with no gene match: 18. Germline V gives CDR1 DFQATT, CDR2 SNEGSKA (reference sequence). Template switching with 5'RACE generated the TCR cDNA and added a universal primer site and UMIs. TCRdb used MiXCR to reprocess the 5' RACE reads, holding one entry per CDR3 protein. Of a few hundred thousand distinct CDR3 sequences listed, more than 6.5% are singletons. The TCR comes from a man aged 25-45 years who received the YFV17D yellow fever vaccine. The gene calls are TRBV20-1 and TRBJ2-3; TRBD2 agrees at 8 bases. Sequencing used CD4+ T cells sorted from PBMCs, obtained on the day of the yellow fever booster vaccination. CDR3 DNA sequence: TGCAGTGCTAGAGATGTTCCGGGCGGGAGGAGAGGGGGTTATACGCAGTATTTT. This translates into CSARDVPGGRRGGYTQYF.